These 6 T cell receptor beta chains share one sample of origin, sequenced in a study of cytomegalovirus exposure and HLA in healthy donors. The PCR contained 60 Vbeta and 13 Jbeta primers. TCRdb keeps only in-frame clones here, not all; method: immunoSEQ multiplex PCR. The profile shows around 220,000 clones, roughly 83% of them singletons. What was sequenced was PBMCs. These receptors were obtained from a girl aged 5 to 17 in good health and CMV-seronegative.

The chain couples TRBV30 to TRBJ2-1; weak D call: TRBD1 (6 bases). This CDR3 region has 14 residues. CDR1 is GTSNPN and CDR2 is SVGIG in the germline V gene (reference sequence). V lost 3 bases and J 4 bases, leaving 13 bases between the germline ends. The CDR3 DNA reads as TGTGCCTGGAGCGAGGGCAGGGGATACAATGAGCAGTTCTTC. This encodes CAWSEGRGYNEQFF.

The count of this clone is one. The rearrangement links TRBV7-2 to TRBJ2-2; D possibly corresponds to TRBD1 (5 bases). The CDR3 spans 13 residues. Deletions cut 1 base from V and 6 bases from J, with 6 bases between. Germline V gene data show CDR1 as SGHTA and CDR2 as FQGNSA. The CDR3 loop reads CASSLGTSGELFF. The CDR3 DNA reads TGTGCCAGCAGCTTAGGGACATCCGGGGAGCTGTTTTTT. Full variable domain (missing parts from reference TRBV7-2 and TRBJ2-2): GAGVSQSPSNKVTEKGKDVELRCDPISGHTALYWYRQSLGQGLEFLIYFQGNSAPDKSGLPSDRFSAERTGGSVSTLTIQRTQQEDSAVYLCASSLGTSGELFFGEGSRLTVL.

J is TRBJ2-3 and V is TRBV19, with 8 bases fitting TRBD2. The length of the CDR3 is 17 residues. With V trimmed by 0 bases and J by 4 bases, 9 bases remained unmatched. Germline CDR1 and CDR2: LNHDA and SQIVND (reference sequence). The CDR3 loop is CASSIDRAGEEADTQYF. The CDR3 coding sequence is TGTGCCAGTAGTATAGATAGAGCGGGAGAAGAGGCAGATACGCAGTATTTT.

As to this clone: The identical CDR3 is also encoded by other nucleotide sequences in the sample. This rearrangement joins TRBV5-1 to TRBJ1-1; D is unresolved. CDR1 is SGHRS and CDR2 is YFSETQ in the germline V gene. The CDR3 is 13 amino acids. Trimming pared 0 bases from V and 5 bases from J, leaving 8 bases between. CDR3 sequence: CASSLASGTEAFF. The CDR3, as DNA: TGCGCCAGCAGCTTGGCATCGGGGACTGAAGCTTTCTTT. The whole variable domain, filled in from reference TRBV5-1 and TRBJ1-1, reads KAGVTQTPRYLIKTRGQQVTLSCSPISGHRSVSWYQQTPGQGLQFLFEYFSETQRNKGNFPGRFSGRQFSNSRSEMNVSTLELGDSALYLCASSLASGTEAFFGQGTRLTVV.

This clone was seen only once. The chain uses TRBV5-1 and TRBJ2-1; 9 bases agree with TRBD2. The CDR3 spans 15 residues. After removal of 7 bases from V and 2 bases from J, the junction contained 7 bases not matched to a gene. CDR1 and CDR2 (germline): SGHRS, YFSETQ. The CDR3 loop is CASSSAGGAYNEQFF. The CDR3 bases are TGCGCCAGCTCCTCCGCGGGGGGGGCCTACAATGAGCAGTTCTTC.

The V and J genes are TRBV27 and TRBJ2-1, with unresolved D. Trimming took off 2 bases at V and 6 bases at J, with 5 bases between the two ends. This CDR3 region has 12 residues. Germline V lookup: CDR1 MNHEY, CDR2 SMNVEV (reference sequence). In nucleotides, the CDR3 is TGTGCCAGCAGTTTAAGGAGCAATGAGCAGTTCTTC. Amino acid sequence: CASSLRSNEQFF.